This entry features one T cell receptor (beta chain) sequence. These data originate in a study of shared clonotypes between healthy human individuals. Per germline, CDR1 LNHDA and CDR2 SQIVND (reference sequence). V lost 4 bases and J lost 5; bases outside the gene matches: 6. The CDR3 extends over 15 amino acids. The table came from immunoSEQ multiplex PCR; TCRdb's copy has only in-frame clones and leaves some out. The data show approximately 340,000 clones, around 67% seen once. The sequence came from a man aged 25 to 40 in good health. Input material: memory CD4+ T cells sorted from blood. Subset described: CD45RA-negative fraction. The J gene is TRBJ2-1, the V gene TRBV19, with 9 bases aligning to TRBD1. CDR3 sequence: CASSTRQGGHNEQFF. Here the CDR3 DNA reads TGTGCCAGTAGTACCAGACAGGGGGGCCACAATGAGCAGTTCTTC.